Shown below are 22 T cell receptor beta chains from a single sample sequenced in a study of OX40 agonist ivuxolimab in advanced cancers. The repertoire was sequenced with immunoSEQ multiplex PCR; TCRdb's copy has only in-frame clones and lacks some. The profile shows about 62,000 clones, around 79% of them singletons. This material consisted of CD4+ or CD8+ T cells sorted from blood, taken in a trial of the OX40 agonist ivuxolimab. Every receptor here comes from an adult with an advanced solid tumor such as melanoma, head and neck, liver or kidney cancer.

The chain recombines TRBV28 with TRBJ2-7; the match to TRBD2 covers 7 bases. This CDR3 has 12 amino acids. Per the germline V gene, CDR1 is MDHEN and CDR2 is SYDVKM. Here the CDR3 reads CALGASGYEQYF. The CDR3 DNA follows: TGTGCTCTCGGGGCTAGCGGATACGAGCAGTACTTC.

This clone has a handful of counts. The V gene is TRBV5-5, the J gene TRBJ1-4; unclear D gene. This CDR3 has 14 residues. Trimming pared 0 bases from V and 0 bases from J, leaving 3 bases between. Germline V gene lookup returns CDR1 SGHKS and CDR2 YYEKEE (reference sequence). The CDR3 DNA reads TGTGCCAGCAGCTTGGAAGCAACTAATGAAAAACTGTTTTTT. As protein: CASSLEATNEKLFF.

The chain employs TRBV19 and TRBJ1-5, with 9 nucleotides matching TRBD1. This CDR3 spans 17 amino acids. Germline CDR1 is LNHDA and CDR2 is SQIVND (reference sequence). The ends lost 4 bases at V and 0 bases at J; junction bases unmatched: 7. CDR3 in DNA: TGTGCCAGTAGTACGACAGGGGGGGAAGATAGCAATCAGCCCCAGCATTTT. This gives the protein CASSTTGGEDSNQPQHF.

The genes are TRBV2 and TRBJ1-2, with no clear D. Trimming stripped 6 bases from V and 7 bases from J, with 9 bases between. CDR3 length: 11 residues. Germline lookup yields CDR1 SNHLY and CDR2 FYNNEI. The CDR3 nucleotides read TGTGCCAGCAGGCTTATGAGTGGCTACACCTTC. This codes for CASRLMSGYTF.

The chain recombines TRBV7-9 with TRBJ2-7; 8 bases line up with TRBD1. Losses at the gene ends were 5 bases for V and 0 bases for J; bases not matched to a gene: 9. CDR3 length: 16 residues. Germline V CDR1 and CDR2: SEHNR, FQNEAQ (reference sequence). CDR3 protein: CASSQPRDRISYEQYF. DNA of the CDR3: TGTGCCAGCAGCCAGCCTCGGGACAGGATCTCCTACGAGCAGTACTTC.

The J gene is TRBJ2-3, the V gene TRBV4-3, with 8 bases identical to TRBD2. The V gene end was trimmed by 0 bases and the J gene end by 0 bases; junction bases not matched to a gene: 8. Germline lookup yields CDR1 LGHNA and CDR2 YSLEER. The CDR3 is 18 residues long. CDR3 in amino acids: CASSQDLLLAASTDTQYF. CDR3 sequence (DNA): TGCGCCAGCAGCCAAGATCTATTACTAGCGGCTAGCACAGATACGCAGTATTTT.

Note on this clone: An end of the junction differs from the germline gene, which may be a read error. The chain is built from TRBV6-4 and TRBJ1-2; D remains ambiguous. Germline assignment: CDR1 MRHNA and CDR2 SNTAGT. This CDR3 is 13 amino acids long. The CDR3 reads CASSYSPAYGYTF. Here the CDR3 DNA reads TGTGCCAGCAGTTACTCACCCGCCTATGGCTACACCTTC.

V usage is TRBV7-3 and J usage is TRBJ2-7, with 9 bases matching TRBD1. Per germline, CDR1 SGHTA and CDR2 FQGTGA. J lost 3 bases, V lost 6 bases, and 9 bases had no gene match. The length of the CDR3 is 15 residues. The CDR3 DNA is TGTGCCAGCAGTGCGGTTGGGACAGGGATCTACGAGCAGTACTTC. Its protein is CASSAVGTGIYEQYF.

V gene TRBV9 combines with J gene TRBJ2-2, with 7 bases lining up with TRBD2. The V gene end was trimmed by 2 bases and the J gene end by 4 bases; junction bases not matched to a gene: 8. Germline CDR1 SGDLS, CDR2 YYNGEE. The CDR3 is made up of 16 amino acids. The chain's CDR3 is CASSVSLAELTGELFF. The CDR3 DNA reads TGTGCCAGCAGCGTCTCTCTAGCGGAGCTCACCGGGGAGCTGTTTTTT.

The chain carries TRBV16 and TRBJ2-3; TRBD2 agrees at 13 bases. In germline, CDR1 is KGHSY, CDR2 FQNENV. The CDR3 totals 14 residues. J was trimmed by 6 bases and V by 5 bases; bases with no gene match: 2. The CDR3 coding sequence is TGTGCCAGCAGCGGGACTAGCGGGAAGGATACGCAGTATTTT. This sequence encodes CASSGTSGKDTQYF.

The rearrangement links TRBV7-2 to TRBJ2-7, with TRBD2 identical over 9 bases. Germline V gene lookup returns CDR1 SGHTA and CDR2 FQGNSA. Losses at the gene ends were 5 bases for V and 2 bases for J; bases not matched to a gene: 10. There are 16 residues in the CDR3. The CDR3 DNA follows: TGTGCCAGCAGCCTCCGGGGAGCGGGAGGCCCCTACGAGCAGTACTTC. Amino acid sequence: CASSLRGAGGPYEQYF.

The chain carries TRBV4-3 and TRBJ1-1; 8 bases agree with TRBD1. The CDR3 extends over 16 amino acids. The junction had 8 bases not matched to a gene; V was cut back by 4 bases and J by 1 base. The V gene's germline CDR1 is LGHNA and CDR2 YSLEER. CDR3 nucleotides: TGCGCCAGCAGCCGCCGTCAGGGGGCTCGGAACACTGAAGCTTTCTTT. It codes for CASSRRQGARNTEAFF.

The chain recombines TRBV19 with TRBJ1-1; no clear D. CDR1 LNHDA and CDR2 SQIVND come from the germline V gene (reference sequence). The germline V and J ends were trimmed by 3 bases and 0 bases, with 11 bases remaining between them. This CDR3 contains 15 residues. CDR3 coding DNA: TGTGCCAGTAGTATCAATCCGGGGATGAACACTGAAGCTTTCTTT. Translating gives CASSINPGMNTEAFF.

The chain combines TRBV28 with TRBJ2-5; perhaps TRBD1 as D (6 bases). Gene TRBJ2-7 matches the end of the DNA better, so the J call may be wrong. CDR1 and CDR2 (germline): MDHEN, SYDVKM. The CDR3 length is 14 residues. CDR3 sequence (DNA): TGTGCCAGCAGTTGGGACATCCCTGGGGACGAGCAGTACTTC. This translates into CASSWDIPGDEQYF.

The V gene is TRBV6-5, the J gene TRBJ2-1, with TRBD2 matching over 8 bases. CDR1 MNHEY and CDR2 SVGAGI come from the germline V gene. V was pared by 0 bases and J by 7 bases, with 8 bases of the junction left unmatched. The CDR3 consists of 16 residues. The CDR3 reads CASSYSSGGAGNEQFF. CDR3 DNA: TGTGCCAGCAGTTACTCGAGCGGGGGCGCAGGAAATGAGCAGTTCTTC.

This clone was picked up one time. The gene calls are TRBV15 and TRBJ2-3; maybe TRBD1 (6 bases). The CDR3 is 15 amino acids. The germline V gene has CDR1 LNHNV and CDR2 YYDKDF (reference sequence). Trimming removed 0 bases from V and 4 bases from J, with 11 bases in between. The CDR3 nucleotides read TGTGCCACCAGCAGAGATGGGGGCAGCTCAGATACGCAGTATTTT. Translating it yields CATSRDGGSSDTQYF.

V gene TRBV15 combines with J gene TRBJ2-6; the match to TRBD2 covers 10 bases. After removal of 1 base from V and 10 bases from J, the junction contained 13 bases not matched to a gene. Per germline, CDR1 LNHNV and CDR2 YYDKDF (reference sequence). This CDR3 comprises 18 residues. Written as DNA, the CDR3 is TGTGCCACCAGCAGAGGGGAGGGCCTAGCGGGAGTCAAGAACGTCCTGACTTTC. Amino acids: CATSRGEGLAGVKNVLTF.

This clone was detected a few times. The chain is built from TRBV2 and TRBJ2-7, with D tentatively TRBD1 (5 bases). This CDR3 has 16 amino acids. Between the trimmed V and J ends, which lost 8 bases and 3 bases, there was a span of 23 bases. Per germline, CDR1 SNHLY and CDR2 FYNNEI. The CDR3 DNA reads TGTGCCAGCCCACGACCCCGAGGTAAAGGGGACTACGAGCAGTACTTC. It yields the protein CASPRPRGKGDYEQYF.

The genes are TRBV5-1 and TRBJ2-5; tentatively, D is TRBD1 (6 bases). Trimming stripped 6 bases from V and 4 bases from J, with 19 bases between. Germline V gives CDR1 SGHRS, CDR2 YFSETQ. This CDR3 is built from 15 residues. The CDR3 coding sequence is TGCGCCAGCACCCCGCTCACAGGGAAAGGAGAGACCCAGTACTTC. It yields the protein CASTPLTGKGETQYF.

The rearrangement joins TRBV7-2 to TRBJ2-7; TRBD1 matches at 11 bases. The CDR3 is 14 residues long. Germline trimming cut 4 bases from V and 2 bases from J; bases unmatched to any gene: 1. Germline-derived CDR1 and CDR2 are SGHTA and FQGNSA. CDR3: CASSWTGGPYEQYF. CDR3 nucleotide sequence: TGTGCCAGCAGCTGGACAGGGGGCCCCTACGAGCAGTACTTC.

The rearrangement uses TRBV7-2 and TRBJ2-7, with 10 bases that match TRBD1. Germline V CDR1 and CDR2: SGHTA, FQGNSA. With 5 bases clipped from V and 3 bases from J, the junction kept 4 bases outside the gene matches. The CDR3 has 14 amino acids. CDR3 nucleotide sequence: TGTGCCAGCAGCCCGCGGACAGGGGGCTACGAGCAGTACTTC. It encodes CASSPRTGGYEQYF.

The rearrangement joins TRBV6-5 to TRBJ1-1; a weak D match, TRBD1 (5 bases). Trimming removed 7 bases at V and 5 bases at J, with 8 bases between. CDR3 size: 11 residues. In germline, CDR1 is MNHEY, CDR2 SVGAGI. The CDR3 DNA reads as TGTGCCAGCATTTGGGGGACTGAAGCTTTCTTT. It is translated as CASIWGTEAFF.